The source of this T cell receptor beta chain is a study of blood T cell repertoires in COVID-19. At the level of the study: Material from acute and convalescent COVID-19 was sourced from the United States, Italy and Spain. T cells, B-cell-depleted T cells, or PBMCs provided the cDNA or gDNA that served as material.

Per the original methods: Estimates of nucleated cell counts were drawn from the amplification of reference gene primers. Assay: immunoSEQ multiplex PCR; the TCRdb copy retains only in-frame clones and omits some. The DNA gave D and trimming, while V, J and clone size come from that table. The table lists some 200,000 clones, 65% to 90% of them singletons, with less than 4.5% in the top ten. V gave up 7 bases and J gave up 1 base, with 16 bases separating them. The CDR3 is made up of 15 amino acids. The germline V gene encodes CDR1 MNHEY and CDR2 SVGAGI. Specimen: peripheral blood. This receptor was taken from a man in his forties or fifties with acute or convalescent COVID-19. The chain joins TRBV6-5 to TRBJ1-1; D is perhaps TRBD1 (5 bases). CDR3 loop: CASNRDWGGNTEAFF. The DNA for the CDR3 is TGTGCCAGCAACCGGGACTGGGGGGGGAACACTGAAGCTTTCTTT.